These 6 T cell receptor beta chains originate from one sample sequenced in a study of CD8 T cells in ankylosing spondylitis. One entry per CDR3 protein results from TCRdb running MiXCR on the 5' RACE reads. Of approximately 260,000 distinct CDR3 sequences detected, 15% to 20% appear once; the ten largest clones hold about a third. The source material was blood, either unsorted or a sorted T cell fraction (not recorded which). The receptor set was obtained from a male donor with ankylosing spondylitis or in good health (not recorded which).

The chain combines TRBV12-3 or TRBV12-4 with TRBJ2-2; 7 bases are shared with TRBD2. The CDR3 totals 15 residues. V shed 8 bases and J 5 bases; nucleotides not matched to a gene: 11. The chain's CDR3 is CASRTPAGVTGELFF. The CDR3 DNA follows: TGTGCCAGCCGCACCCCTGCGGGAGTTACCGGGGAGCTGTTTTTT.

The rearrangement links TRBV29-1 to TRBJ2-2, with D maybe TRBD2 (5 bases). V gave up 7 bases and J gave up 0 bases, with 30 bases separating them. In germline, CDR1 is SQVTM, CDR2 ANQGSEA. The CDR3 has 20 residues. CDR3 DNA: TGCAGCGGATTTTCGGGCCCCCCGTCGAGCGGCCCTCCGAACACCGGGGAGCTGTTTTTT. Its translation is CSGFSGPPSSGPPNTGELFF.

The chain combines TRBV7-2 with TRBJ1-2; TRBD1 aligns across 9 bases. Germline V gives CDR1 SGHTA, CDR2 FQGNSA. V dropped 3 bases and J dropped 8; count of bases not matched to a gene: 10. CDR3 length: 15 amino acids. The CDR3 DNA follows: TGTGCCAGCAGCTTTACGGGACAGGGTGTGGGGGGCTACACCTTC. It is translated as CASSFTGQGVGGYTF.

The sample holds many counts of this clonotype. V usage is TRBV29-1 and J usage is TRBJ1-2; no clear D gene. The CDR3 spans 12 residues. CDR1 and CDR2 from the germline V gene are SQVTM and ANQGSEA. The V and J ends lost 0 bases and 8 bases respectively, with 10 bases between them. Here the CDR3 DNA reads TGCAGCGTTGAAGACGAAAGGGTCGGCTACACCTTC. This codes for CSVEDERVGYTF.

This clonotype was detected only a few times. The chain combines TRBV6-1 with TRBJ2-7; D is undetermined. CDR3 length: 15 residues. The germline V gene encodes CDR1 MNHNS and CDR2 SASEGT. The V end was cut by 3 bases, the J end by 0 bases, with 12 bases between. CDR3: CASSEDPPISYEQYF. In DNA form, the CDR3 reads TGTGCCAGCAGTGAGGACCCACCGATCTCCTACGAGCAGTACTTC.

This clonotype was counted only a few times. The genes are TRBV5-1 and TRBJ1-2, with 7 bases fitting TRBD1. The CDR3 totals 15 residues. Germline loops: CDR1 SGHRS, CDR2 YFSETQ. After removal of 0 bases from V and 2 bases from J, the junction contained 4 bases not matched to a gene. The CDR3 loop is CASSLAEGANYGYTF. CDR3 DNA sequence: TGCGCCAGCAGCTTGGCCGAGGGGGCCAACTATGGCTACACCTTC.